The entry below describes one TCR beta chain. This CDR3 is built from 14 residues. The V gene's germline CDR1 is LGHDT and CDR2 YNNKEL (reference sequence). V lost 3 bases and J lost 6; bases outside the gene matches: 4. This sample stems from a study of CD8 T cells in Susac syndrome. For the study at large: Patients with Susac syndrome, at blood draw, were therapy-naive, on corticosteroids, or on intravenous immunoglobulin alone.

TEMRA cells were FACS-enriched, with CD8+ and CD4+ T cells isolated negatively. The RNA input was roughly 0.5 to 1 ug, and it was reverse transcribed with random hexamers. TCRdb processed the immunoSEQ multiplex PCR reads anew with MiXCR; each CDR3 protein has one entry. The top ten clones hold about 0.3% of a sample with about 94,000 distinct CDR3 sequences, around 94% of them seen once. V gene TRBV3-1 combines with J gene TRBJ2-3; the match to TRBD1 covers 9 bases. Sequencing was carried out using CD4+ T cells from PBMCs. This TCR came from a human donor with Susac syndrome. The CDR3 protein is CASSHGQGHDTQYF. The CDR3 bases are TGTGCCAGCAGCCACGGACAGGGGCACGATACGCAGTATTTT.